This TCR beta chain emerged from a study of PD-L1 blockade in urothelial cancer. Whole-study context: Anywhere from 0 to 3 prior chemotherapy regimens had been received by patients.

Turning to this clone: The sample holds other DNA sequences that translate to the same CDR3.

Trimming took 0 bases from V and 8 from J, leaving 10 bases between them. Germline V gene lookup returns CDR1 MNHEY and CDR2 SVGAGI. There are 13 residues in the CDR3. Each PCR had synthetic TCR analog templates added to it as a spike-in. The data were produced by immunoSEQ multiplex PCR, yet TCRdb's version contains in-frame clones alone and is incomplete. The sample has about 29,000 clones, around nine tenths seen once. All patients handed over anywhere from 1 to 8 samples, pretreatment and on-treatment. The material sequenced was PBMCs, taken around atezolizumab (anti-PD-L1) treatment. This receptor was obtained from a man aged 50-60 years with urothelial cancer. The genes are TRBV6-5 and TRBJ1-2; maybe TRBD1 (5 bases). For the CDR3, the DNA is TGTGCCAGCAGTTACTCGGGGGGGAGAGGCTACACCTTC. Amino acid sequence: CASSYSGGRGYTF.